The 2 T cell receptor beta chains given below trace back to one sample, sequenced in a study of T cells after yellow fever vaccination. TCRdb recomputed calls from the 5' RACE reads with MiXCR, one row per CDR3 protein. The sample comprises about 340,000 distinct CDR3 sequences, approximately 9% of which are singletons, and roughly 17% rests with the top ten. This specimen was PBMCs, taken on the day of the first yellow fever vaccination. The receptor source for this set is a man aged 18-30 years who received the YFV17D yellow fever vaccine.

The chain uses TRBV7-9 and TRBJ1-6, with a weak D call TRBD1 (5 bases). Germline CDR1 SEHNR, CDR2 FQNEAQ (reference sequence). The CDR3 is made up of 14 amino acids. V dropped 5 bases and J dropped 4 bases, with 9 bases sitting between them. Here the CDR3 reads CASSLGAYNSPLHF. In DNA, the CDR3 is TGTGCCAGCAGCCTAGGGGCATATAATTCACCCCTCCACTTT.

The chain carries TRBV12-3 or TRBV12-4 and TRBJ2-3; D perhaps matches TRBD1 (6 bases). CDR3 length equals 14 residues. Deletions cut 3 bases from V and 2 bases from J, with 9 bases between. The CDR3 loop reads CASSFGTITDTQYF. The DNA of the CDR3 is TGTGCCAGCAGTTTTGGGACAATCACAGATACGCAGTATTTT.